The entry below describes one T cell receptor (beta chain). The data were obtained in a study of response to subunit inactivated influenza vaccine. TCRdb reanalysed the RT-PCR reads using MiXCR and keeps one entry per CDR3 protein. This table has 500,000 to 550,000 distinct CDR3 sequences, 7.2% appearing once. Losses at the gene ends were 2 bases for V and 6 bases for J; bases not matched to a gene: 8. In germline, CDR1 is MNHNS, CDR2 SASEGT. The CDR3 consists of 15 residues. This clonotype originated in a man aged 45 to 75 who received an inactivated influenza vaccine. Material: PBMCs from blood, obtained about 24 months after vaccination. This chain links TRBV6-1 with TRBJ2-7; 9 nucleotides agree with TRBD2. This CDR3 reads CASSESSGGPSEQYF. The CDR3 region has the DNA TGTGCCAGCAGTGAATCCAGCGGGGGGCCGTCCGAGCAGTACTTC.